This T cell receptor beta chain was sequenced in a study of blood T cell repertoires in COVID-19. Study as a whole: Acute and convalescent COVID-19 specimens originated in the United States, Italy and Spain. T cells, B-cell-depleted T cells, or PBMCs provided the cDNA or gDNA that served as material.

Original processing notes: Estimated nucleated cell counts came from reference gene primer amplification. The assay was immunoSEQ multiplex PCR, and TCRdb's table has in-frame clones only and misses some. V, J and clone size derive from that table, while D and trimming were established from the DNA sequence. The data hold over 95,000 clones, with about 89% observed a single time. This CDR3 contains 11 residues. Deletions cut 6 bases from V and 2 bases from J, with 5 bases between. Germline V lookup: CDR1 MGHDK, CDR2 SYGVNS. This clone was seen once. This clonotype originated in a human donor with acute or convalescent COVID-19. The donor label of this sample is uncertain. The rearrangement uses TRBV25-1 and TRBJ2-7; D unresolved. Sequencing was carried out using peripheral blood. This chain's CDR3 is CASRETYEQYF. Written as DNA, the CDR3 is TGTGCCAGCAGGGAGACCTACGAGCAGTACTTC.